One sample yielded the 5 T cell receptor beta chains listed below, sequenced in a study of blood T cell repertoires in COVID-19. The method was immunoSEQ multiplex PCR; TCRdb's version includes in-frame clones alone and lacks a portion of them. The sample has approximately 94,000 clones; roughly 85% are singletons. The sample consisted of peripheral blood. These receptors were obtained from a woman between 65 and 79 years old with acute or convalescent COVID-19.

Remarks on this clone: This CDR3 is also generated by other DNA sequences in the sample. The chain carries TRBV6-1 and TRBJ1-1; D might be TRBD1 (6 bases). There are 14 residues in the CDR3. V lost 3 bases and J 0 bases, leaving 8 bases between the germline ends. CDR1 MNHNS and CDR2 SASEGT come from the germline V gene. The CDR3 nucleotides read TGTGCCAGCAGTGATCAGGGGATGAACACTGAAGCTTTCTTT. This gives the protein CASSDQGMNTEAFF.

This rearrangement joins TRBV6-5 to TRBJ1-2; no firm D call. Germline V gives CDR1 MNHEY, CDR2 SVGAGI. Between the trimmed V and J ends, which lost 7 bases and 1 base, there was a span of 16 bases. This CDR3 comprises 15 residues. For the CDR3, the DNA is TGTGCCAGCAAACCCGTCCCAGGACTTAACTATGGCTACACCTTC. Amino acid sequence: CASKPVPGLNYGYTF.

Only a few counts were recorded for this clone. The V call is TRBV5-5, the J call TRBJ2-5; a possible D gene is TRBD1 (6 bases). Germline CDR1 is SGHKS and CDR2 is YYEKEE (reference sequence). CDR3 length: 16 amino acids. V was clipped by 2 bases and J by 1 base, with 15 bases between them. The CDR3 spells CASSFGAGTTQETQYF. The CDR3 bases are TGTGCCAGCAGCTTTGGCGCAGGGACAACCCAAGAGACCCAGTACTTC.

The CDR3 nucleotides read TGTGCCAGCTCACCACAGGGGGCACAAACTGAAGCTTTCTTT. Protein: CASSPQGAQTEAFF. The chain carries TRBV18 and TRBJ1-1; 7 bases match TRBD1. Germline values: CDR1 KGHSH, CDR2 LQKENI. V gave up 1 base and J gave up 5 bases; unmatched junction bases: 4. The CDR3 extends over 14 amino acids.

The chain links TRBV7-4 to TRBJ2-7, with 8 bases aligning to TRBD1. J gave up 5 bases and V 3 bases, and 0 bases lay outside the gene matches. Germline V gene sequence: CDR1 SGHVT, CDR2 SQSDAQ. The CDR3 extends over 12 amino acids. CDR3 amino acids: CASSLTGDEQYV. The CDR3 DNA sequence: TGTGCCAGCAGCTTGACAGGGGACGAGCAGTACGTC.